The clone carrying this TCR beta chain was counted ten times or more. CDR3 size: 14 residues. J lost 7 bases, V lost 7 bases, and 9 bases had no gene match. CDR1 is MNHEY and CDR2 is SMNVEV in the germline V gene (reference sequence). This sample stems from a study of low-dose radiotherapy and immunotherapy resistance in tumors. On the study more broadly: Fractions of 0.5 Gy went to Cohort 1 every 2 weeks, totaling 6.5 Gy. Given every two weeks, intravenous cyclophosphamide 200 mg/m2 preceded radiation and immunotherapy by one day.

TRAV and TRBV primers primed cDNA for both TCRalpha and TCRbeta. PCR amplification of the TCRs was performed with Phusion for about 20 PCR cycles, and it relied on a constant-region primer together with a V-primer adapter. In vitro transcription served to amplify the mRNA that had been isolated. From the reads, TCRdb called clonotypes with MiXCR, one entry per CDR3 protein. This sample has approximately 42,000 distinct CDR3 sequences, with about 25% found just once. This sample's time point: after trial treatment. The treatment was: LDRT plus nivolumab, ipilimumab, low-dose cyclophosphamide and aspirin (RACIN trial). Along with nivolumab and ipilimumab, donors received aspirin, low-dose cyclophosphamide and low-dose radiotherapy.

This receptor was identified in a male donor with prostate cancer. This sequence joins TRBV27 and TRBJ2-2, with 7 bases that match TRBD1. This specimen consisted of PBMCs, obtained after low-dose radiotherapy plus immunotherapy. The DNA of the CDR3 is TGTGCCAGCACCCTGACAGGGCGCGACGGGGAGCTGTTTTTT. Residues: CASTLTGRDGELFF.